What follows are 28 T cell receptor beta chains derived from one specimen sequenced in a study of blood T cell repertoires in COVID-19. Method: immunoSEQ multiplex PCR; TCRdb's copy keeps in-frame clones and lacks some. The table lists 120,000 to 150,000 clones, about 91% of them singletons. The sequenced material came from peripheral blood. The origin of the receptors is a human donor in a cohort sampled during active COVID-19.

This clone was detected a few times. CDR3 region: CASSLARLAADTQYF. In DNA, the CDR3 is TGCGCCAGCAGCTTGGCGAGACTAGCGGCCGATACGCAGTATTTT. The rearrangement links TRBV5-1 to TRBJ2-3; 9 bases line up with TRBD2. The CDR3 has 15 amino acids. V lost 0 bases, J lost 6 bases, and 5 bases stayed unmatched. The germline V gene has CDR1 SGHRS and CDR2 YFSETQ.

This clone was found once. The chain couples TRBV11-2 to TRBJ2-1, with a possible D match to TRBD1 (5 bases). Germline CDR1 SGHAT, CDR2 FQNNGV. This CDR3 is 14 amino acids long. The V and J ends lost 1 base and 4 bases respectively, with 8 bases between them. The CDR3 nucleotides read TGTGCCAGCAGCTTAGTTTCAGGGTACAATGAGCAGTTCTTC. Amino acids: CASSLVSGYNEQFF.

CDR3 residues: CASSPTTSYEQYF. CDR3 sequence (DNA): TGTGCCAGCAGTCCGACTACCTCCTACGAGCAGTACTTC. The chain links TRBV12-3 or TRBV12-4 to TRBJ2-7, with D perhaps matching TRBD2 (5 bases). The V end lost 5 bases, the J end lost 0 bases, and 8 bases lay between the germline ends. The length of the CDR3 is 13 residues.

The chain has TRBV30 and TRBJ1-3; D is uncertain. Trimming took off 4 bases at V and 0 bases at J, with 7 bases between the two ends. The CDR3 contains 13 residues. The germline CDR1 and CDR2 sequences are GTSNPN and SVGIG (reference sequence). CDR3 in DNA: TGTGCCTGGAACTTTCTCTCTGGAAACACCATATATTTT. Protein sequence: CAWNFLSGNTIYF.

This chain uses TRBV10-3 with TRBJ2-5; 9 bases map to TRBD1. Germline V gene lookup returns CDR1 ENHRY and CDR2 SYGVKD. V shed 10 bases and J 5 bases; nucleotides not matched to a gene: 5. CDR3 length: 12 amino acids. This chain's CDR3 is CATHGQGETQYF. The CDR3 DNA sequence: TGTGCCACACATGGACAGGGGGAGACCCAGTACTTC.

CDR3 protein: CATSDLNRDRDYYGYTF. CDR3 coding DNA: TGTGCCACCAGTGATTTGAATCGGGACAGGGACTACTATGGCTACACCTTC. This chain joins TRBV24-1 and TRBJ1-2, with 9 bases fitting TRBD1. Looked up from germline, CDR1 is KGHDR and CDR2 is SFDVKD. This CDR3 is 17 amino acids long. With 0 bases clipped from V and 3 bases from J, the junction kept 7 bases outside the gene matches.

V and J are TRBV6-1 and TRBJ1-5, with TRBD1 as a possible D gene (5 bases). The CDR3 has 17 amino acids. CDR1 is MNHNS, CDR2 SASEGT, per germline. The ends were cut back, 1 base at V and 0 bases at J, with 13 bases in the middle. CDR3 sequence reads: CASSEVGGTYSNQPQHF. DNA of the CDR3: TGTGCCAGCAGTGAAGTTGGGGGGACTTATAGCAATCAGCCCCAGCATTTT.

In nucleotides, the CDR3 is TGTGCCAGCAGCATCGGACAGAATCAGCCCCAGCATTTT. This gives the protein CASSIGQNQPQHF. The rearrangement joins TRBV5-6 to TRBJ1-5, with TRBD1 as a possible D gene (6 bases). Trimming took 4 bases from V and 4 from J, leaving 9 bases between them. This CDR3 is 13 amino acids long. Germline CDR1 SGHDT, CDR2 YYEEEE. The full variable domain, with the rest looked up from reference TRBV5-6 and TRBJ1-5, is DAGVTQSPTHLIKTRGQQVTLRCSPKSGHDTVSWYQQALGQGPQFIFQYYEEEERQRGNFPDRFSGHQFPNYSSELNVNALLLGDSALYLCASSIGQNQPQHFGDGTRLSIL.

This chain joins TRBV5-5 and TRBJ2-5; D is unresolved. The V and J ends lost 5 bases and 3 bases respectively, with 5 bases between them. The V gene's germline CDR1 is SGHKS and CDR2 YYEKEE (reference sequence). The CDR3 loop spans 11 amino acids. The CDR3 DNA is TGTGCCAGCAGAGGAGAAGAGACCCAGTACTTC. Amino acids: CASRGEETQYF.

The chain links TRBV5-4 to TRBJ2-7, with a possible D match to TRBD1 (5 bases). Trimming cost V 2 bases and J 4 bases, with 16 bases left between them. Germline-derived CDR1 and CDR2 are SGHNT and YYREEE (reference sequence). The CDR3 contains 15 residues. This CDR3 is CASSLGTDRLYEQYF. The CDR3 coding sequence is TGTGCCAGCAGCTTAGGTACCGACAGATTATACGAGCAGTACTTC.

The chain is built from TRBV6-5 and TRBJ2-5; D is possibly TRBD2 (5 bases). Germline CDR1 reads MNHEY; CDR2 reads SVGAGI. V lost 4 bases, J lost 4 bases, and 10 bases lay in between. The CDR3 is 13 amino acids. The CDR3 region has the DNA TGTGCCAGCAGTTGGGGAGAAGGAGAGACCCAGTACTTC. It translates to CASSWGEGETQYF.

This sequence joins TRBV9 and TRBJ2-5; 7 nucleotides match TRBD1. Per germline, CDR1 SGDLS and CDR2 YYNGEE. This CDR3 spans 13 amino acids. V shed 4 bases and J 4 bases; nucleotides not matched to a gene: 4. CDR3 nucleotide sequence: TGTGCCAGCAGCCGACAGGGTTTAGAGACCCAGTACTTC. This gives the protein CASSRQGLETQYF.

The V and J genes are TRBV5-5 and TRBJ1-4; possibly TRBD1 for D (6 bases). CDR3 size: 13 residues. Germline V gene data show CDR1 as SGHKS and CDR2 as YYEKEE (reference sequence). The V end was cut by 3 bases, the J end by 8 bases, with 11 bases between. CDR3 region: CASSSGTIEKLFF. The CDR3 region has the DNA TGTGCCAGCAGCTCCGGGACAATAGAAAAACTGTTTTTT.

CDR3 protein: CASSAGDSTNEKLFF. CDR3 sequence (DNA): TGCGCCAGCAGCGCAGGGGATTCAACTAATGAAAAACTGTTTTTT. The chain employs TRBV5-1 and TRBJ1-4; TRBD1 might be the D (6 bases). The germline V gene encodes CDR1 SGHRS and CDR2 YFSETQ. CDR3 length: 15 amino acids. V was shortened by 4 bases and J by 0 bases, with 10 bases between the two germline ends.

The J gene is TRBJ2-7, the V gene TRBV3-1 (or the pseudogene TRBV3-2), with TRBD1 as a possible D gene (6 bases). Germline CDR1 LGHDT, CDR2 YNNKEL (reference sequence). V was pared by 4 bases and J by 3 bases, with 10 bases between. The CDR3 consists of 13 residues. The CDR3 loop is CASSPYRDYEQYF. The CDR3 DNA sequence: TGTGCCAGCAGCCCGTACAGGGACTACGAGCAGTACTTC.

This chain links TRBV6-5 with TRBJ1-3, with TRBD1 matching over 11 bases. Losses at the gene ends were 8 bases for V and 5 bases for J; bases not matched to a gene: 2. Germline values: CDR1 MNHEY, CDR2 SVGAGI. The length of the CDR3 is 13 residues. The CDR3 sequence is CASGTGGRNTIYF. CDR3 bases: TGTGCCAGCGGGACAGGGGGAAGAAACACCATATATTTT.

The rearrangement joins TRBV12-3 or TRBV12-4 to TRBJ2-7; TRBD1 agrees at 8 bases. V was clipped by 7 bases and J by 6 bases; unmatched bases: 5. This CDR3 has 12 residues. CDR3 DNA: TGTGCCAGCACTAGGACAGGGCGCGAGCAGTACTTC. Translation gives CASTRTGREQYF.

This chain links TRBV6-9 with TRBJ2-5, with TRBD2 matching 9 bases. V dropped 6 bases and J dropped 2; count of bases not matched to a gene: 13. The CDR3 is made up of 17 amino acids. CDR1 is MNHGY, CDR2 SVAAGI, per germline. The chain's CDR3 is CASRNFWRGGGQETQYF. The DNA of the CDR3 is TGTGCCAGCAGAAACTTCTGGCGGGGGGGAGGGCAAGAGACCCAGTACTTC.

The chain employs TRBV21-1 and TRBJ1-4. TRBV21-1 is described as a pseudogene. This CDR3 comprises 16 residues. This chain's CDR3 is CASSNGRGRPNEKLFF. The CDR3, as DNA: TGTGCCAGCAGCAACGGGAGGGGGCGACCTAATGAAAAACTGTTTTTT.

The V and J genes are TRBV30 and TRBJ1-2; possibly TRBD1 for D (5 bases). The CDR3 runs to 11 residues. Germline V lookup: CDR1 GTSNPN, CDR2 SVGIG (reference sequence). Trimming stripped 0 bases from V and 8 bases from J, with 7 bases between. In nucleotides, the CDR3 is TGTGCCTGGAGTGTCCAGGGAGGCTACACCTTC. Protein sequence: CAWSVQGGYTF.

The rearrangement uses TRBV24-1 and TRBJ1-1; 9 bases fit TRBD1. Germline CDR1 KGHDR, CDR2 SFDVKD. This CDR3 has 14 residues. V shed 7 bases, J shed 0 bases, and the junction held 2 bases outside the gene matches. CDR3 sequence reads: CATRGTGLNTEAFF. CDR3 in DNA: TGTGCCACCAGGGGGACAGGGCTGAACACTGAAGCTTTCTTT.

CDR3 protein: CASSPTLTYEQYF. For the CDR3, the DNA is TGTGCCAGCAGTCCTACCCTCACCTACGAGCAGTACTTC. The chain is built from TRBV2 and TRBJ2-7, with no clear D. Germline V CDR1 and CDR2: SNHLY, FYNNEI. This CDR3 spans 13 amino acids. V was trimmed by 5 bases and J by 2 bases, leaving 10 bases between them.

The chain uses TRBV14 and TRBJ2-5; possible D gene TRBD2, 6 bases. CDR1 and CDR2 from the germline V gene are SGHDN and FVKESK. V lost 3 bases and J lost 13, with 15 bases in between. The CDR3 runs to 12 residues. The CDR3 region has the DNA TGTGCCAGCAGCCACATGACTAGGGGTCTGTACTTC. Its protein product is CASSHMTRGLYF.

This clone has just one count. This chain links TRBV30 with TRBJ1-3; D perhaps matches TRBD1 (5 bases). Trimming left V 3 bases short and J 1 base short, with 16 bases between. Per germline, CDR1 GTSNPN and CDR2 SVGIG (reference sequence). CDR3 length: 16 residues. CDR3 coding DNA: TGTGCCTGGAGCCGGATGACAGCCCTATCTGGAAACACCATATATTTT. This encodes CAWSRMTALSGNTIYF.

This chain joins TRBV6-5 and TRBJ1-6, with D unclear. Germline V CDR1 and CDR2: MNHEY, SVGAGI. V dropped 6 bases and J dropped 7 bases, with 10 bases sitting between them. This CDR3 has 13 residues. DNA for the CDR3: TGTGCCAGCAGGCGAAGGGAGAATTCACCCCTCCACTTT. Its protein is CASRRRENSPLHF.

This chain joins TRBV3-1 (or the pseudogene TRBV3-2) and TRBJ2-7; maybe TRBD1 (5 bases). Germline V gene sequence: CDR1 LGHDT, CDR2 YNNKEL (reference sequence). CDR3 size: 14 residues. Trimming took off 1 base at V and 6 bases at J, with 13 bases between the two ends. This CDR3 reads CASSQGGPPIEQYF. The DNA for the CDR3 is TGTGCCAGCAGCCAAGGGGGCCCCCCTATCGAGCAGTACTTC.

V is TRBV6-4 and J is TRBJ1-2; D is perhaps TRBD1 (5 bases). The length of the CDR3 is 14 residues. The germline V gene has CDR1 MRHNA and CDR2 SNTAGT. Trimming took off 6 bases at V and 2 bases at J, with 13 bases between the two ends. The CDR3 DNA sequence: TGTGCCAGCAGAACAGACAGCACCAACTATGGCTACACCTTC. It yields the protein CASRTDSTNYGYTF.

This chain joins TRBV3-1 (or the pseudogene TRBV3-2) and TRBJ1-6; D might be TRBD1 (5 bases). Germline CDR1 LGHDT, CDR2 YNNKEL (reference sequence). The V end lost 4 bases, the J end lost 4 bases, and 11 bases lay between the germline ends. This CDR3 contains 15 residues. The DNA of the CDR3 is TGTGCCAGCAGCCCCGGGGGTGTTTATAATTCACCCCTCCACTTT. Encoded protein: CASSPGGVYNSPLHF.